Presented here are 5 T cell receptor beta chains from one specimen sequenced in a study of blood T cell repertoires in COVID-19. Sequencing was performed with immunoSEQ multiplex PCR; in TCRdb, only in-frame clones are kept and a portion is missing. Of around 50,000 clones in the sample, 82% were seen once. Sequenced sample: peripheral blood. The receptors come from a man aged 40-55 years with acute or convalescent COVID-19.

This sequence joins TRBV21-1 and TRBJ1-5; the table's D call of TRBD1 was not tested on the DNA. TRBV21-1 is a pseudogene locus. This CDR3 is 17 amino acids long. CDR3 bases: TGTGCCAGCACCCGACAGGGCCGACTAACCTCCAATCAGCCCCAGCATTTT. Protein: CASTRQGRLTSNQPQHF.

The V gene is TRBV7-3, the J gene TRBJ2-7; possibly TRBD2 for D (6 bases). The CDR3 covers 14 residues. Between the trimmed V and J ends, which lost 5 bases and 5 bases, there was a span of 16 bases. The germline gives CDR1 SGHTA, CDR2 FQGTGA. CDR3 loop: CASSAGDPGDEQYF. The CDR3 DNA reads TGTGCCAGCAGCGCTGGGGACCCGGGGGACGAGCAGTACTTC.

The rearrangement links TRBV21-1 to TRBJ2-7; the D call TRBD1 from the table was never checked on the DNA. TRBV21-1 represents a pseudogene. This CDR3 has 14 amino acids. The CDR3 coding sequence is TGTGCCAGCAGCTCCCGGACAGGATCGGGCGAGCAGTACTTC. Residues: CASSSRTGSGEQYF.

J is TRBJ2-5 and V is TRBV5-1; 11 nucleotides line up with TRBD1. Germline values: CDR1 SGHRS, CDR2 YFSETQ. The junction had 4 bases not matched to a gene; V was cut back by 4 bases and J by 5 bases. This CDR3 region has 14 residues. CDR3 region: CASSPGTGGETQYF. CDR3 bases: TGCGCCAGCAGCCCGGGGACAGGGGGTGAGACCCAGTACTTC.

This clone was counted only a few times. The CDR3 here is CSVIETGQAEGAFF. The CDR3 nucleotides read TGCAGCGTTATCGAGACCGGACAGGCGGAAGGAGCTTTCTTT. The chain couples TRBV29-1 to TRBJ1-1; 7 bases line up with TRBD1. The length of the CDR3 is 14 residues. Germline values: CDR1 SQVTM, CDR2 ANQGSEA. Trimming cost V 5 bases and J 10 bases; bases outside gene matches: 16.